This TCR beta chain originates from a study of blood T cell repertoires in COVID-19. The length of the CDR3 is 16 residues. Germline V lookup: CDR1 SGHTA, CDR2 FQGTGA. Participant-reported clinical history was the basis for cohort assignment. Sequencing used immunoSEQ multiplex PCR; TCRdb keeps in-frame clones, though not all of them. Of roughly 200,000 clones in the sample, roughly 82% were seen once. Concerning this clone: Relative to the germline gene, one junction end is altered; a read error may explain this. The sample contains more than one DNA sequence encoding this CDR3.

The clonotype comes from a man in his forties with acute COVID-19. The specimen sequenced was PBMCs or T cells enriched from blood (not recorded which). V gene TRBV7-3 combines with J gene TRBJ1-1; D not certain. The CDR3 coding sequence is TGCGCCAGCAGCTTAACGTCTGACACCTTGAACACTGAAGCTTTCTTT. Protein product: CASSLTSDTLNTEAFF.